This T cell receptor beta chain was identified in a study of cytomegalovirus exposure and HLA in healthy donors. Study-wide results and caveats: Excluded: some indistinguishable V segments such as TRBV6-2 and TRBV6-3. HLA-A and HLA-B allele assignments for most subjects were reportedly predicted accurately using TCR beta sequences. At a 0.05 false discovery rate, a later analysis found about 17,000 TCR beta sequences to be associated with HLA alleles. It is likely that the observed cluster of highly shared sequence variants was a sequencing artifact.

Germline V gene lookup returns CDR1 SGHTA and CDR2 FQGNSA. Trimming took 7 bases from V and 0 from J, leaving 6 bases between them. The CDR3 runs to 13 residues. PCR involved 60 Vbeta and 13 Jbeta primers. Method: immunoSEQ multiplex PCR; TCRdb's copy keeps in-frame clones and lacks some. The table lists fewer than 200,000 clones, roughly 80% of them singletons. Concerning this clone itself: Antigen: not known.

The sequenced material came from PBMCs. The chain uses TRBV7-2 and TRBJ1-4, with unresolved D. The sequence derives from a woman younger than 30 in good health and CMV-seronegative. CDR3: CASKRPTNEKLFF. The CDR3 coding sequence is TGTGCCAGCAAGAGGCCAACTAATGAAAAACTGTTTTTT.